This TCR beta chain appears in the sequencing data of a study of cytomegalovirus exposure and HLA in healthy donors. Notes on the study in general: By a later analysis, the bulk of CMV-associated TCR beta chains appeared HLA-restricted.

In the case of this clone: The antigen remains undetermined.

This CDR3 is 14 amino acids long. The germline V gene encodes CDR1 LNHDA and CDR2 SQIVND (reference sequence). The ends were cut back, 1 base at V and 7 bases at J, with 13 bases in the middle. PCR employed 60 Vbeta and 13 Jbeta primers. Produced via immunoSEQ multiplex PCR; TCRdb's table is partial and in-frame only. This repertoire shows 100,000 to 120,000 clones, around four fifths found once; its top ten account for around 2.9%. The source of this sequence is an older woman in good health and CMV-seropositive. The sample taken for sequencing was PBMCs. The rearrangement joins TRBV19 to TRBJ1-2; D gene unclear. The CDR3 bases are TGTGCCAGTAGTATAGGTCTAGTCATCGGTGGCTACACCTTC. This sequence encodes CASSIGLVIGGYTF.